This T cell receptor beta chain came from a study of cytomegalovirus exposure and HLA in healthy donors. Study-wide background: Earlier work reported 90 million to 120 million unique TCR beta sequences from about 180 million T cells. The study's findings and limits: Investigators reported 150 to 200 TCR beta chains as tied to cytomegalovirus.

PCR was performed using 60 Vbeta and 13 Jbeta primers. Sequenced by immunoSEQ multiplex PCR; TCRdb stores in-frame clones only, minus some. The sample has about 130,000 clones, roughly 82% seen once; the top ten hold approximately 10%. Between the trimmed V and J ends, which lost 6 bases and 1 base, there was a span of 17 bases. The CDR3 spans 16 residues. CDR1 is SGHAT and CDR2 is FQDESV in the germline V gene (reference sequence). Of note for this clone: The antigen is unknown.

In nominal health when sampled, donors likely had unrecorded immune exposures nonetheless. The gene calls are TRBV11-1 and TRBJ2-3; D not certain. This receptor was obtained from a male donor in good health and CMV-seropositive. Material for sequencing was PBMCs. The CDR3 nucleotides read TGTGCCAGCAGGGGTGGTGGCCGAGGCGGCACAGATACGCAGTATTTT. Residues: CASRGGGRGGTDTQYF.